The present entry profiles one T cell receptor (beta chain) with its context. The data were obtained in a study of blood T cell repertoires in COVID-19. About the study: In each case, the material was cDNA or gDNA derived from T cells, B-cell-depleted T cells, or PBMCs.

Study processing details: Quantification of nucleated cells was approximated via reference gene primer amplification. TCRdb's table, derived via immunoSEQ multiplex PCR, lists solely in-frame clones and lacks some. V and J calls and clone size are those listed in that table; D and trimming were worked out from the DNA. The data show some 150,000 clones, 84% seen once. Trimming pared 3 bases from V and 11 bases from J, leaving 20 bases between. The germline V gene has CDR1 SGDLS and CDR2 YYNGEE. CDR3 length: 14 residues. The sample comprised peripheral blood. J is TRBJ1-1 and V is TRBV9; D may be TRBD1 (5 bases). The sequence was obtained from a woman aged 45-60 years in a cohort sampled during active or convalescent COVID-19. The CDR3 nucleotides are TGTGCCAGCAGCGCAACGGGGGAGGCTCTTGGGGCTTTCTTT. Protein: CASSATGEALGAFF.